These T cell receptor beta chains were read from a single sample in a study of identical twins. MiXCR, run by TCRdb on the 5' RACE reads, gives a single entry per CDR3 protein. The sample consists of approximately 700,000 distinct CDR3 sequences, 5.5% to 6.5% of them appearing once. The sequencing input was naive T cells sorted from blood. Every receptor here comes from a man aged 18 to 29 in good health. Each CDR3 is given with its conserved first and last residue. The D gene is left open where the match is weak. The size of a clone is reported for some rows only, either as once, few or many, or as a class for expanded clones.

D gene: -; CDR3 length: 10; V gene: TRBV29-1; J gene: TRBJ2-3; clone size: many; CDR3 DNA: TGCAGCGTTGTGTCAGATACGCAGTATTTT; CDR3 protein: CSVVSDTQYF
D gene: TRBD2; CDR3 length: 16; V gene: TRBV28; J gene: TRBJ2-1; clone size: -; CDR3 DNA: TGTGCCAGCAGTCGCGACCCTATAGCGGGGGGGGATGAGCAGTTCTTC; CDR3 protein: CASSRDPIAGGDEQFF
D gene: TRBD1; CDR3 length: 16; V gene: TRBV5-4; J gene: TRBJ1-5; clone size: many; CDR3 DNA: TGTGCCAGCAGCGAGACAGGGGGCGCGGGCAATCAGCCCCAGCATTTT; CDR3 protein: CASSETGGAGNQPQHF
D gene: -; CDR3 length: 13; V gene: TRBV2; J gene: TRBJ1-2; clone size: few; CDR3 DNA: TGTGCCAGCGAGGGACAAAGGTTCTACGGCTACACCTTC; CDR3 protein: CASEGQRFYGYTF
D gene: -; CDR3 length: 15; V gene: TRBV12-3/TRBV12-4; J gene: TRBJ1-5; clone size: many; CDR3 DNA: TGTGCCAGCAGTTCCAGGGGTGTCAGCAATCAGCCCCAGCATTTT; CDR3 protein: CASSSRGVSNQPQHF
D gene: -; CDR3 length: 15; V gene: TRBV6-1; J gene: TRBJ2-5; clone size: -; CDR3 DNA: TGTGCCAGCAGTGCTAACCTAGGTAGAGGGGAGACCCAGTACTTC; CDR3 protein: CASSANLGRGETQYF
D gene: -; CDR3 length: 14; V gene: TRBV7-6; J gene: TRBJ2-1; clone size: -; CDR3 DNA: TGTGCCAGCAGCTTAGAGTTCGCGCACAATGAGCAGTTCTTC; CDR3 protein: CASSLEFAHNEQFF
D gene: TRBD2; CDR3 length: 16; V gene: TRBV12-3/TRBV12-4; J gene: TRBJ2-1; clone size: many; CDR3 DNA: TGTGCCAGCAGTTTACGAGTGGTGGGAGGGTACAATGAGCAGTTCTTC; CDR3 protein: CASSLRVVGGYNEQFF
D gene: -; CDR3 length: 15; V gene: TRBV19; J gene: TRBJ2-3; clone size: -; CDR3 DNA: TGTGCCAGTAGTCCTCACCCCGGGTCCACAGATACGCAGTATTTT; CDR3 protein: CASSPHPGSTDTQYF
D gene: -; CDR3 length: 13; V gene: TRBV18; J gene: TRBJ1-1; clone size: -; CDR3 DNA: TGTGCCAGCTTCCGAAAAGTTGACACTGAAGCTTTCTTT; CDR3 protein: CASFRKVDTEAFF
D gene: TRBD2; CDR3 length: 12; V gene: TRBV5-1; J gene: TRBJ2-3; clone size: few; CDR3 DNA: TGCGCCAGCAGCTTGGAATCCGGGACTAAAATTTTT; CDR3 protein: CASSLESGTKIF
D gene: TRBD1; CDR3 length: 15; V gene: TRBV20-1; J gene: TRBJ2-1; clone size: many; CDR3 DNA: TGCAGTGCTAGATATTCCGGGACAGGGGCCAATGAGCAGTTCTTC; CDR3 protein: CSARYSGTGANEQFF
D gene: TRBD2; CDR3 length: 19; V gene: TRBV6-2/TRBV6-3; J gene: TRBJ2-1; clone size: -; CDR3 DNA: TGTGCCAGCAGTTACTCATCCGGGACTAGCGGGAGCTCCTACAATGAGCAGTTCTTC; CDR3 protein: CASSYSSGTSGSSYNEQFF
D gene: -; CDR3 length: 15; V gene: TRBV18; J gene: TRBJ1-5; clone size: -; CDR3 DNA: TGTGCCAGCTCACCACTCGGCGGAGGGTTTCAGCCCCAGCATTTT; CDR3 protein: CASSPLGGGFQPQHF
D gene: -; CDR3 length: 15; V gene: TRBV18; J gene: TRBJ2-3; clone size: -; CDR3 DNA: TGTGCCAGCTCACCCAATCAACCCAACACAGATACGCAGTATTTT; CDR3 protein: CASSPNQPNTDTQYF
D gene: -; CDR3 length: 13; V gene: TRBV5-1; J gene: TRBJ1-1; clone size: -; CDR3 DNA: TGCGCCAGCAGCTTGCTTGACAGCCCTGAAGCTTTCTTT; CDR3 protein: CASSLLDSPEAFF
D gene: TRBD1; CDR3 length: 14; V gene: TRBV5-1; J gene: TRBJ1-1; clone size: many; CDR3 DNA: TGCGCCAGCAGCTGGGACAGGGGTTCGGGTGAAGCTTTCTTT; CDR3 protein: CASSWDRGSGEAFF
D gene: -; CDR3 length: 14; V gene: TRBV11-2; J gene: TRBJ2-5; clone size: -; CDR3 DNA: TGTGCCAGCAGCCACCGGACGCCAAGGGCGACCCAGTACTTC; CDR3 protein: CASSHRTPRATQYF
D gene: TRBD1; CDR3 length: 16; V gene: TRBV4-2; J gene: TRBJ2-3; clone size: -; CDR3 DNA: TGTGCCAGCAGCCAAGCAGCAGGGGGTCCCACAGATACGCAGTATTTT; CDR3 protein: CASSQAAGGPTDTQYF
D gene: -; CDR3 length: 16; V gene: TRBV12-3/TRBV12-4; J gene: TRBJ1-2; clone size: many; CDR3 DNA: TGTGCCAGCAGTTTAGCTGCCCGGACAGAAACATATGGCTACACCTTC; CDR3 protein: CASSLAARTETYGYTF
D gene: TRBD1; CDR3 length: 13; V gene: TRBV30; J gene: TRBJ2-7; clone size: -; CDR3 DNA: TGTGCCTGTACAAAGAGAGGGGGCGACGAGCAGTACTTC; CDR3 protein: CACTKRGGDEQYF
D gene: -; CDR3 length: 13; V gene: TRBV6-1; J gene: TRBJ2-2; clone size: many; CDR3 DNA: TGTGCCAGCAGTGATTGGGGGACCGGGGAGCTGTTTTTT; CDR3 protein: CASSDWGTGELFF
D gene: -; CDR3 length: 14; V gene: TRBV20-1; J gene: TRBJ1-5; clone size: -; CDR3 DNA: TGCAGTGCACACCGTGGACATAGCAATCAGCCCCAGCATTTT; CDR3 protein: CSAHRGHSNQPQHF
D gene: TRBD2; CDR3 length: 19; V gene: TRBV24-1; J gene: TRBJ2-2; clone size: many; CDR3 DNA: TGTGCCACCAGGTCCCCGGGACTAGCGGGAGGAAAGGACACCGGGGAGCTGTTTTTT; CDR3 protein: CATRSPGLAGGKDTGELFF
D gene: -; CDR3 length: 13; V gene: TRBV5-6; J gene: TRBJ2-1; clone size: many; CDR3 DNA: TGTGCCAGCAGCACGGCCCCGGCGGATGAGCAGTTCTTC; CDR3 protein: CASSTAPADEQFF
D gene: TRBD2; CDR3 length: 17; V gene: TRBV10-3; J gene: TRBJ2-1; clone size: many; CDR3 DNA: TGTGCCATCAGTGATAGCGGGAGCCAAAGCTCCTACAATGAGCAGTTCTTC; CDR3 protein: CAISDSGSQSSYNEQFF
D gene: -; CDR3 length: 13; V gene: TRBV12-3/TRBV12-4; J gene: TRBJ1-4; clone size: many; CDR3 DNA: TGTGCCAGCAACACTGGGACTAATGAAAAACTGTTTTTT; CDR3 protein: CASNTGTNEKLFF
D gene: TRBD2; CDR3 length: 15; V gene: TRBV4-2; J gene: TRBJ2-1; clone size: -; CDR3 DNA: TGTGCCAGCAGCCAACTGACTAGCGAGGGAGATGAGCAGTTCTTC; CDR3 protein: CASSQLTSEGDEQFF
D gene: TRBD1; CDR3 length: 15; V gene: TRBV7-3; J gene: TRBJ2-3; clone size: many; CDR3 DNA: TGTGCCAGCAGCACTTGGGACAGGGTAACAGATACGCAGTATTTT; CDR3 protein: CASSTWDRVTDTQYF
D gene: -; CDR3 length: 15; V gene: TRBV6-1; J gene: TRBJ1-5; clone size: many; CDR3 DNA: TGTGCCAGCAACTCATACAGGGACTCAAGTCAGCCCCAGCATTTT; CDR3 protein: CASNSYRDSSQPQHF
D gene: -; CDR3 length: 14; V gene: TRBV28; J gene: TRBJ2-7; clone size: many; CDR3 DNA: TGTGCCAGCAGCTCACTTAGTGCGGCTTACGAGCAGTACTTC; CDR3 protein: CASSSLSAAYEQYF
D gene: -; CDR3 length: 13; V gene: TRBV5-1; J gene: TRBJ2-3; clone size: many; CDR3 DNA: TGCGCCAGCAGCTTGGGACGGGAAAATACGCAGTATTTT; CDR3 protein: CASSLGRENTQYF
D gene: -; CDR3 length: 17; V gene: TRBV20-1; J gene: TRBJ2-1; clone size: many; CDR3 DNA: TGCAGTGCTAGCCCCCCCGGCCCGGCCATGGTCTACAATGAGCAGTTCTTC; CDR3 protein: CSASPPGPAMVYNEQFF
D gene: -; CDR3 length: 12; V gene: TRBV9; J gene: TRBJ2-6; clone size: -; CDR3 DNA: TGTGCCAGCAGTATGGGGGCCAACGTCCTGACTTTC; CDR3 protein: CASSMGANVLTF